This TCR beta chain was identified in a study of blood T cell repertoires in COVID-19. Overall study: Both acute and convalescent COVID-19 samples were obtained from the United States, Italy and Spain. Sources were T cells, B-cell-depleted T cells, or PBMCs; the material itself was cDNA or gDNA.

The V gene's germline CDR1 is SGHDT and CDR2 YYEEEE. V lost 2 bases, J lost 4 bases, and 12 bases lay in between. The CDR3 has 14 residues. Per the original methods: Nucleated cell counts were estimated from reference gene primer amplification. TCRdb's table, derived via immunoSEQ multiplex PCR, lists solely in-frame clones and lacks some. That table furnishes V, J and clone size, whereas the DNA furnished D and trimming. Of around 220,000 clones listed, around 85% were seen once; the top ten hold around 4.1%. Material for sequencing was peripheral blood. V and J are TRBV5-6 and TRBJ1-2, with a weak D call TRBD1 (5 bases). This TCR was recovered from a woman between 35 and 50 years old with active or convalescent COVID-19. CDR3 sequence reads: CASSFQGRSYGYTF. CDR3 bases: TGTGCCAGCAGCTTCCAGGGTAGGAGCTATGGCTACACCTTC.